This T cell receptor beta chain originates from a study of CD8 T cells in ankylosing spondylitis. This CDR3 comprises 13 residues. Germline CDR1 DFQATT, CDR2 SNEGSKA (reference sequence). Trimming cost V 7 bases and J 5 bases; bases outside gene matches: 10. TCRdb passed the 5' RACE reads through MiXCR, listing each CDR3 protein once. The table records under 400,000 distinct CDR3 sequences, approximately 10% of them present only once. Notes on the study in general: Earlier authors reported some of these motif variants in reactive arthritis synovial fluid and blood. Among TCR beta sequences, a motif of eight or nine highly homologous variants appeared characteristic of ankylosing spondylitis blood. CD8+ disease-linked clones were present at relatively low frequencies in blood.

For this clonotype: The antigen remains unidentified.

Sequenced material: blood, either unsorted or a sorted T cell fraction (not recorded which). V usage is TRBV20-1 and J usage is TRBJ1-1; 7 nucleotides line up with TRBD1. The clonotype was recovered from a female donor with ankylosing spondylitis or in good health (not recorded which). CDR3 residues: CSVRGQGGTEAFF. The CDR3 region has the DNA TGCAGTGTTAGGGGGCAGGGTGGTACTGAAGCTTTCTTT.